This TCR beta chain is from a study of breast tumors, draining lymph nodes, adjacent tissues. TCRdb fed the multiplex PCR reads into MiXCR, producing one record per CDR3 protein. The sample has some 150,000 distinct CDR3 sequences, approximately 20% seen once; the top ten hold about 2.4%. Study observations and caveats: Luminal-like breast cancer showed significantly higher tumor–nontumor repertoire similarity than basal-like. Most tumor T cells seemingly derive from lymph node, then expand in tumor. Data only fit, rather than demonstrated, lymph node origin of most tumor T cells. Tumor repertoires ranked between lymph nodes and nontumor tissue in diversity, with V and J gene preferences.

The lymph nodes were axillary draining lymph nodes from breast cancer patients. The V and J ends lost 0 bases and 0 bases respectively, with 9 bases between them. This CDR3 has 16 residues. Looked up from germline, CDR1 is GTSNPN and CDR2 is SVGIG (reference sequence). This clonotype was recorded at least ten times. The antigen is not known. The V and J genes are TRBV30 and TRBJ1-6; maybe TRBD1 (5 bases). The source is a female donor with breast cancer. Some clones in this sample may be carry-over from other donors' samples. Material for sequencing was axillary lymph node tissue. CDR3 in amino acids: CAWSVGASSYNSPLHF. The DNA of the CDR3 is TGTGCCTGGAGTGTAGGGGCGAGCTCCTATAATTCACCCCTCCACTTT.